Below are 18 T cell receptor beta chains sequenced from a single sample in a study of blood T cell repertoires in COVID-19. Here immunoSEQ multiplex PCR was the method, and the copy in TCRdb shows in-frame clones only, minus some. The repertoire holds about 160,000 clones, with 65% to 85% as singletons. Sequenced input: PBMCs or T cells enriched from blood (not recorded which). The receptor source for this set is a man aged 40-55 years who had recovered from COVID-19.

In this sample, this clone turned up once. The J gene is TRBJ1-1, the V gene TRBV5-8; TRBD1 is a possible D gene (6 bases). V gave up 4 bases and J gave up 4 bases, with 17 bases separating them. CDR3 length: 15 amino acids. Germline V lookup: CDR1 SGHTS, CDR2 YDEGEE. As DNA, the CDR3 is TGTGCCAGCAGCCAGGGGATCGGGGTGGGCACTGAAGCTTTCTTT. Its protein is CASSQGIGVGTEAFF.

The chain combines TRBV10-3 with TRBJ2-5; D is undetermined. V lost 3 bases and J 5 bases, leaving 16 bases between the germline ends. Looked up from germline, CDR1 is ENHRY and CDR2 is SYGVKD. This CDR3 region has 15 residues. The CDR3 loop reads CAISDPDRVGETQYF. Written as DNA, the CDR3 is TGTGCCATCAGTGACCCTGACCGGGTTGGTGAGACCCAGTACTTC.

The chain links TRBV6-5 to TRBJ2-2; 9 nucleotides match TRBD1. Per germline, CDR1 MNHEY and CDR2 SVGAGI. The V and J ends lost 0 bases and 8 bases, in that order; junction bases with no gene match: 7. The CDR3 spans 16 residues. DNA for the CDR3: TGTGCCAGCAGTTACTCGATGGGACAGGGCCTAGGGGAGCTGTTTTTT. It specifies CASSYSMGQGLGELFF.

The chain uses TRBV10-2 and TRBJ1-1; 10 nucleotides align to TRBD1. Losses at the gene ends were 4 bases for V and 3 bases for J; bases not matched to a gene: 2. This CDR3 contains 14 residues. Germline V CDR1 and CDR2: WSHSY, SAAADI. CDR3 nucleotide sequence: TGCGCCAGCAGTGTTGGGACAGGGGACACTGAAGCTTTCTTT. The encoded protein is CASSVGTGDTEAFF.

The chain employs TRBV2 and TRBJ1-6; 7 bases map to TRBD1. CDR1 is SNHLY and CDR2 is FYNNEI in the germline V gene. This CDR3 spans 15 amino acids. The V segment lost 6 bases and the J segment 8 bases; nucleotides outside the gene matches: 10. The CDR3 spells CASRYTTGPHSPLHF. The DNA of the CDR3 is TGTGCCAGCAGATATACGACAGGGCCTCATTCACCCCTCCACTTT.

V and J are TRBV18 and TRBJ2-3; D may be TRBD2 (5 bases). Germline V gives CDR1 KGHSH, CDR2 LQKENI. The CDR3 has 14 residues. Trimming stripped 3 bases from V and 3 bases from J, with 10 bases between. CDR3 coding DNA: TGTGCCAGCTCACCCGGGCGGACTACAGATACGCAGTATTTT. Translation: CASSPGRTTDTQYF.

The genes are TRBV11-2 and TRBJ2-1, with 12 bases that match TRBD2. V lost 5 bases and J lost 7; bases outside the gene matches: 12. This CDR3 contains 17 residues. Looked up from germline, CDR1 is SGHAT and CDR2 is FQNNGV. CDR3: CASSPALAGGGRNEQFF. The CDR3 nucleotides read TGTGCCAGCAGCCCCGCACTAGCGGGGGGCGGGCGGAATGAGCAGTTCTTC.

This clone was observed a single time. The J gene is TRBJ2-4, the V gene TRBV5-8; no firm D call. Trimming removed 0 bases at V and 6 bases at J, with 10 bases between. The CDR3 is 14 amino acids. Germline V gives CDR1 SGHTS, CDR2 YDEGEE. The CDR3 coding sequence is TGTGCCAGCAGCTTGGGAGGAACCCTAAACATTCAGTACTTC. Translated: CASSLGGTLNIQYF.

The J gene is TRBJ2-5, the V gene TRBV3-1 (or the pseudogene TRBV3-2); 9 positions match TRBD1. This CDR3 is built from 14 residues. Germline V gene lookup returns CDR1 LGHDT and CDR2 YNNKEL (reference sequence). V trimming: 5 bases; J trimming: 3 bases; junction bases outside the gene matches: 4. The CDR3 nucleotides are TGTGCCAGCAGCTCCACAGGGGGCGAAGAGACCCAGTACTTC. Translated: CASSSTGGEETQYF.

The genes are TRBV21-1 and TRBJ1-4. TRBV21-1 is shown as a pseudogene. There are 16 residues in the CDR3. The CDR3 spells CASSKESTERNEKLFF. The CDR3 bases are TGTGCCAGCAGCAAAGAGTCCACTGAACGTAATGAAAAACTGTTTTTT.

The genes are TRBV5-1 and TRBJ2-1, with a weak D call TRBD2 (7 bases). Looked up from germline, CDR1 is SGHRS and CDR2 is YFSETQ. The CDR3 runs to 16 residues. V lost 0 bases, J lost 6 bases, and 16 bases lay in between. The CDR3 loop is CASSLAVGGQSNEQFF. As DNA, the CDR3 is TGCGCCAGCAGCTTGGCCGTCGGGGGGCAGAGCAATGAGCAGTTCTTC.

This rearrangement joins TRBV7-3 to TRBJ2-1; 11 bases are shared with TRBD2. The CDR3 extends over 18 amino acids. CDR1 is SGHTA, CDR2 FQGTGA, per germline. V lost 1 base and J lost 6; bases outside the gene matches: 11. Here the CDR3 reads CASSLMASGGTTFNEQFF. For the CDR3, the DNA is TGTGCCAGCAGCTTAATGGCTAGCGGGGGGACAACCTTCAATGAGCAGTTCTTC.

The genes are TRBV2 and TRBJ2-5, with D possibly matching TRBD1 (6 bases). The CDR3 extends over 13 amino acids. The germline gives CDR1 SNHLY, CDR2 FYNNEI. V lost 7 bases, J lost 3 bases, and 12 bases lay in between. The CDR3 loop is CASKRTAKETQYF. CDR3 bases: TGTGCCAGCAAACGGACAGCGAAAGAGACCCAGTACTTC.

This clone has only a few counts. The genes are TRBV6-1 and TRBJ1-5; D possibly corresponds to TRBD1 (5 bases). Between the trimmed V and J ends, which lost 6 bases and 1 base, there was a span of 10 bases. Germline V gives CDR1 MNHNS, CDR2 SASEGT. This CDR3 has 14 residues. CDR3 sequence (DNA): TGTGCCAGCAGAGACCAGGGAAGCAATCAGCCCCAGCATTTT. Translated: CASRDQGSNQPQHF.

The chain is built from TRBV5-1 and TRBJ2-7, with D possibly matching TRBD1 (6 bases). Between the trimmed V and J ends, which lost 4 bases and 4 bases, there was a span of 18 bases. Germline CDR1 SGHRS, CDR2 YFSETQ. The CDR3 consists of 15 residues. This chain's CDR3 is CASSQNPEQGYEQYV. DNA of the CDR3: TGCGCCAGCAGCCAAAATCCGGAACAGGGATACGAGCAGTACGTC.

This chain links TRBV10-2 with TRBJ1-5; maybe TRBD1 (5 bases). The CDR3 contains 12 residues. V dropped 6 bases and J dropped 3 bases, with 6 bases sitting between them. Germline values: CDR1 WSHSY, CDR2 SAAADI. The CDR3, as DNA: TGCGCCAGCAGGGACATCAATCAGCCCCAGCATTTT. This encodes CASRDINQPQHF.

The rearrangement joins TRBV18 to TRBJ1-4; TRBD1 matches at 7 bases. Germline CDR1 is KGHSH and CDR2 is LQKENI. J was trimmed by 5 bases and V by 8 bases; bases with no gene match: 8. The CDR3 is made up of 14 amino acids. The CDR3, as DNA: TGTGCCAGCAAAACCCTAGGGGGCAATGAAAAACTGTTTTTT. Translated: CASKTLGGNEKLFF.

The gene calls are TRBV6-4 and TRBJ2-3; the match to TRBD1 covers 10 bases. J lost 2 bases, V lost 5 bases, and 4 bases had no gene match. The germline V gene has CDR1 MRHNA and CDR2 SNTAGT. This CDR3 is built from 15 residues. The CDR3, as DNA: TGTGCCAGCAGTACCGGGACAGGGGTCACAGATACGCAGTATTTT. It is translated as CASSTGTGVTDTQYF.